Listed below are T cell receptor beta chains from one sample, sequenced in a study of T cells in Graves' hyperthyroidism and ophthalmopathy. Via MiXCR, TCRdb re-called the multiplex PCR reads, giving one row per CDR3 protein. The profile shows more than 450,000 distinct CDR3 sequences, 13% to 15% of them singletons. Sequenced sample: blood. The source of these receptors is a woman aged 35 to 49 with Graves' hyperthyroidism. Each CDR3 is given with its conserved first and last residue. D genes are given only for firm matches. Expanded clones get a size class; other rows say once, few or many, or leave the size out.

-,TRBV10-3,TRBJ2-7,-,TGTGCCATCAGAGGGGGGACCGGGAGCCAGTACGAGCAGTACTTC,CAIRGGTGSQYEQYF
TRBD2,TRBV15,TRBJ2-5,many,TGTGCCACCAGCAGATTGGGGGGACTAGCGGGGCAAGAGACCCAGTACTTC,CATSRLGGLAGQETQYF
TRBD1,TRBV6-1,TRBJ1-2,many,TGTGCCAGCAGTGAACGGACAGGGCGGGATGGCTACACCTTC,CASSERTGRDGYTF
TRBD2,TRBV6-6,TRBJ2-2,few,TGTGCCAGCAGTTACGGGGGACTAGCTAACACCGGGGAGCTGTTTTTT,CASSYGGLANTGELFF
-,TRBV7-3,TRBJ1-4,many,TGTGCCAGCAGCTTAAGGGAAAAACTGTTTTTT,CASSLREKLFF
TRBD2,TRBV20-1,TRBJ2-3,many,TGCAGTGCTAATTCGGGACTAGCGGACACAGATACGCAGTATTTT,CSANSGLADTDTQYF
TRBD2,TRBV20-1,TRBJ2-7,-,TGCAGTGCTAGAGACCTAGGTGGCGGGAGGGCCGTTGAGCAGTACTTC,CSARDLGGGRAVEQYF
TRBD1,TRBV12-3/TRBV12-4,TRBJ1-2,few,TGTGCCAGCAGGCTCGGGACAGGGCGGCTCTATGGCTACACCTTC,CASRLGTGRLYGYTF
-,TRBV20-1,TRBJ2-2,many,TGCAGTGCTAGGAAGACGGAGAGGACGAACACCGGGGAGCTGTTTTTT,CSARKTERTNTGELFF
-,TRBV27,TRBJ1-5,many,TGTGCCAGCACTATGAAGTGGTTGGGCAATCAGCCCCAGCATTTT,CASTMKWLGNQPQHF
-,TRBV2,TRBJ2-7,-,TGTGCCAGCAGTGATCTGGGGAGGTCCTACGAGCAGTACTTC,CASSDLGRSYEQYF
-,TRBV6-6,TRBJ1-2,few,TGTGCCAGCAGTTACTCCGACAGAAACTATGGCTACACCTTC,CASSYSDRNYGYTF
-,TRBV4-2,TRBJ2-5,-,TGTGCCAGCAGCCAAGATACTTCGGCTAGGGGGGAGACCCAGTACTTC,CASSQDTSARGETQYF
TRBD2,TRBV12-3/TRBV12-4,TRBJ2-1,many,TGTGCCAGCAGCCCGGGGGGCTCCTACAATGAGCAGTTCTTC,CASSPGGSYNEQFF
TRBD2,TRBV28,TRBJ2-1,many,TGTGCCAGCAGTTCTCCGACTAGCGTATACAATGAGCAGTTCTTC,CASSSPTSVYNEQFF
TRBD1,TRBV11-2,TRBJ2-7,many,TGTGCCAGCATGGTCACCGGGACAGGGCTCGAGCAGTACTTC,CASMVTGTGLEQYF
TRBD2,TRBV7-9,TRBJ2-3,many,TGTGCCAGCTCGGCTAGCGGGAGGACAGATACGCAGTATTTT,CASSASGRTDTQYF
-,TRBV7-2,TRBJ2-1,many,TGTGCCAGCAGCTTAGCTGTATTTTCTAGCGACAATGAGCAGTTCTTC,CASSLAVFSSDNEQFF
-,TRBV30,TRBJ1-5,few,TGTGCCTGGAGTGGTAGTGGGGGGATTTTACCCCAGCATTTT,CAWSGSGGILPQHF
TRBD1,TRBV5-1,TRBJ2-4,-,TGCGCCAGCAGCTGGGACAGGGCGACCAAAAACATTCAGTACTTC,CASSWDRATKNIQYF
-,TRBV20-1,TRBJ2-5,-,TGCAGTGCTAGTAAGCAAGAGACCCAGTACTTC,CSASKQETQYF
-,TRBV28,TRBJ2-3,many,TGTGCCAGCAACCCCAGGATCACAGATACGCAGTATTTT,CASNPRITDTQYF
-,TRBV19,TRBJ2-1,-,TGTGCCAGTAGTATTTGGCGTCATAGCTCCTACAATGAGCAGTTCTTC,CASSIWRHSSYNEQFF
TRBD1,TRBV19,TRBJ2-1,-,TGTGCCAGTAGTATCCTAGACAGGGGATCCTACAATGAGCAGTTCTTC,CASSILDRGSYNEQFF
TRBD1,TRBV15,TRBJ1-2,many,TGTGCCACCAGCAGCCGACAGGGATCCTATGGCTACACCTTC,CATSSRQGSYGYTF